This TCR beta chain was identified in a study of T cell changes during pregnancy in multiple sclerosis. There are 13 residues in the CDR3. Trimming pared 5 bases from V and 3 bases from J, leaving 12 bases between. Germline-derived CDR1 and CDR2 are GTSNPN and SVGIG (reference sequence). Clones were read by immunoSEQ multiplex PCR, and TCRdb kept only the in-frame ones, dropping some. The repertoire holds around 65,000 clones, with approximately 89% as singletons. Specimen: peripheral blood, collected in the third trimester of pregnancy. This TCR was sampled from a female donor in good health, enrolled as a control in a pregnancy study. The genes are TRBV30 and TRBJ2-3; tentatively, D is TRBD2 (5 bases). The CDR3 spells CAWVRRGTDTQYF. The CDR3 DNA sequence: TGTGCCTGGGTCCGCCGGGGTACAGATACGCAGTATTTT.